This TCR beta chain appears in the sequencing data of a study of shared clonotypes between healthy human individuals. Every subset had its genomic DNA shared out evenly among several immunoSEQ plates. Study processing details: Junction-only immunoSEQ sequences carried no quality scores, so filtering differed. Profiled with immunoSEQ multiplex PCR; TCRdb holds only in-frame clones, not every one. The DNA was the basis for D and trimming; V, J and clone size are from that table. This sample has about 600,000 clones, with roughly 98% found just once. This CDR3 is 12 amino acids long. V shed 4 bases and J shed 8 bases, with 10 bases lying between them. Germline values: CDR1 SGHDN, CDR2 FVKESK. CD45RO-negative, CCR7-selected cells formed the naive CD8 fraction, which excluded terminally differentiated effector memory CD45RA+ cells. Donors had no recently reported acute infections or vaccinations and were HIV-negative.

The sequence came from a man between 25 and 39 years old in good health. The sequenced material came from naive CD8+ T cells sorted from blood. The rearrangement links TRBV14 to TRBJ2-3, with D unclear. CDR3 DNA sequence: TGTGCCAGCAGCCCTCCTGGCGCTACGCAGTATTTT. Amino acid sequence: CASSPPGATQYF.